This T cell receptor beta chain was recorded in a study of cytomegalovirus exposure and HLA in healthy donors. Study-level background: Around 77% of approximately 400 genotyped donors fell in the Caucasian-associated ancestry cluster. Findings of the study overall: Researchers reported from a later analysis that most CMV-associated TCR beta chains appeared HLA-restricted. In terms of immune exposure information, only CMV serostatus was available.

Trimming removed 1 base from V and 6 bases from J, with 12 bases in between. The CDR3 has 14 amino acids. Germline V gene lookup returns CDR1 SGHTS and CDR2 YDEGEE. About this clone: What it recognizes is unknown.

This PCR relied on a set of 60 Vbeta primers and 13 Jbeta primers. This table comes from immunoSEQ multiplex PCR, and its TCRdb copy is limited to in-frame clones, with some not included. The sample carries over 120,000 clones, 80% recorded once. The origin of this receptor is a man aged 40-49 years in good health and CMV-seronegative. The chain couples TRBV5-8 to TRBJ2-3; perhaps TRBD2 as D (5 bases). The material sequenced was PBMCs. CDR3 residues: CASSLNTGSDTQYF. CDR3 bases: TGTGCCAGCAGCTTGAATACGGGGAGCGATACGCAGTATTTT.